This TCR beta chain emerged from a study of blood T cell repertoires in COVID-19. Study-wide background: Sites in the United States, Italy and Spain provided acute and convalescent COVID-19 samples. From T cells, B-cell-depleted T cells, or PBMCs came the material, which was cDNA or gDNA.

The CDR3 has 14 residues. Germline values: CDR1 SNHLY, CDR2 FYNNEI. Trimming took off 3 bases at V and 3 bases at J, with 8 bases between the two ends. Across about 22 US areas, participants ranged in age from about 18 to 90 years. Assignments of participants to cohorts depended upon their own reported clinical history. Libraries were prepared by immunoSEQ multiplex PCR; TCRdb keeps only in-frame clonotypes and omits some of them. The sample holds a few hundred thousand clones, about nine tenths seen once. The sample comprised PBMCs or T cells enriched from blood (not recorded which). This chain joins TRBV2 and TRBJ1-4; unclear D gene. The sequence came from a human donor in a cohort exposed to, infected with or recovered from COVID-19 (not recorded which). The donor label of this sample is uncertain. In DNA, the CDR3 is TGTGCCAGCAGTGAGGCAGTTGCTAATGAAAAACTGTTTTTT. Amino acid sequence: CASSEAVANEKLFF. Full variable domain (outside the CDR3, taken from reference TRBV2 and TRBJ1-4): EPEVTQTPSHQVTQMGQEVILRCVPISNHLYFYWYRQILGQKVEFLVSFYNNEISEKSEIFDDQFSVERPDGSNFTLKIRSTKLEDSAMYFCASSEAVANEKLFFGSGTQLSVL.